The next 12 T cell receptor beta chains were all read from a single sample in a study of control samples from healthy donors and cancer patients. TCRdb keeps only in-frame clones here, not all; method: immunoSEQ multiplex PCR. Among about 140,000 clones listed, about 90% were seen once. Sequenced: blood. The receptors derive from a man between 18 and 29 years old in good health.

This clone was recorded once. This chain joins TRBV29-1 and TRBJ1-6; no clear D. The CDR3 is made up of 14 amino acids. Trimming removed 2 bases from V and 7 bases from J, with 12 bases in between. Germline V gives CDR1 SQVTM, CDR2 ANQGSEA. The CDR3 region has the DNA TGCAGCGTTGAACTAGCAGGAGGGAATTCACCCCTCCACTTT. Translating it yields CSVELAGGNSPLHF.

The chain joins TRBV5-5 to TRBJ2-3, with 10 positions matching TRBD2. The CDR3 contains 15 residues. The germline CDR1 and CDR2 sequences are SGHKS and YYEKEE (reference sequence). V dropped 2 bases and J dropped 1; count of bases not matched to a gene: 1. CDR3 in DNA: TGTGCCAGCAGCTTCCTAGCGGGGGGCACAGATACGCAGTATTTT. Translating gives CASSFLAGGTDTQYF.

V gene TRBV4-3 combines with J gene TRBJ1-4; D gene unclear. The CDR3 extends over 16 amino acids. The germline V gene has CDR1 LGHNA and CDR2 YSLEER. V was clipped by 0 bases and J by 4 bases, with 12 bases between them. In DNA form, the CDR3 reads TGCGCCAGCAGCCAAGATATCCGGAGCTATAATGAAAAACTGTTTTTT. Encoded protein: CASSQDIRSYNEKLFF.

The V call is TRBV6-8, the J call TRBJ1-2; D may be TRBD1 (5 bases). Germline V lookup: CDR1 MNHGY, CDR2 SAAAGT. The V gene lost 4 bases and the J gene lost 2 bases, with 8 bases spanning the gap. CDR3 length equals 13 residues. This CDR3 reads CASSSRDNYGYTF. The CDR3 DNA reads TGTGCCAGCAGTTCCCGGGACAACTATGGCTACACCTTC.

This rearrangement joins TRBV5-5 to TRBJ2-7; TRBD1 might be the D (7 bases). Deletions cut 5 bases from V and 3 bases from J, with 15 bases between. The CDR3 has 14 residues. Germline assignment: CDR1 SGHKS and CDR2 YYEKEE (reference sequence). CDR3 loop: CASRNPGDSYEQYF. Written as DNA, the CDR3 is TGTGCCAGCAGGAACCCGGGGGACAGCTACGAGCAGTACTTC. Full variable domain (remainder filled in from reference TRBV5-5 and TRBJ2-7): DAGVTQSPTHLIKTRGQQVTLRCSPISGHKSVSWYQQVLGQGPQFIFQYYEKEERGRGNFPDRFSARQFPNYSSELNVNALLLGDSALYLCASRNPGDSYEQYFGPGTRLTVT.

This chain uses TRBV5-4 with TRBJ2-7, with TRBD2 identical over 9 bases. CDR1 is SGHNT and CDR2 is YYREEE in the germline V gene (reference sequence). CDR3 length: 15 amino acids. J lost 1 base, V lost 4 bases, and 6 bases had no gene match. The CDR3 loop reads CASSVSGGMSYEQYF. The CDR3 region has the DNA TGTGCCAGCAGCGTGAGCGGGGGGATGTCCTACGAGCAGTACTTC.

This chain links TRBV9 with TRBJ2-1; 10 bases line up with TRBD1. The CDR3 loop spans 17 amino acids. Germline V gene lookup returns CDR1 SGDLS and CDR2 YYNGEE. The trim removed 5 bases at V and 3 bases at J, leaving 11 bases unmatched. CDR3 DNA sequence: TGTGCCAGCAGTAACAACCCTAGGACAGGGGGCTACAATGAGCAGTTCTTC. Its translation is CASSNNPRTGGYNEQFF.

The V and J genes are TRBV7-3 and TRBJ2-2; TRBD2 matches at 7 bases. CDR3 size: 15 residues. The germline gives CDR1 SGHTA, CDR2 FQGTGA. Unmatched junction bases numbered 11, after V lost 6 bases and J lost 7 bases. The CDR3 loop reads CASRAGAGSDGELFF. The CDR3 DNA reads TGTGCCAGCAGGGCGGGAGCGGGGTCGGACGGGGAGCTGTTTTTT.

This clone appeared once. The rearrangement uses TRBV5-4 and TRBJ1-1; D is undetermined. This CDR3 is built from 17 residues. Per the germline V gene, CDR1 is SGHNT and CDR2 is YYREEE (reference sequence). The V end lost 3 bases, the J end lost 4 bases, and 22 bases lay between the germline ends. CDR3 coding DNA: TGTGCCAGCAGCTCACCTATGGGCGCGGCGTCGCTCACTGAAGCTTTCTTT. As protein: CASSSPMGAASLTEAFF.

This chain uses TRBV24-1 with TRBJ1-2; D gene uncertain. V lost 1 base, J lost 0 bases, and 5 bases lay in between. Germline CDR1 is KGHDR and CDR2 is SFDVKD. CDR3 length: 14 amino acids. CDR3 sequence: CATSDFGANYGYTF. For the CDR3, the DNA is TGTGCCACCAGTGATTTCGGGGCTAACTATGGCTACACCTTC.

This sequence joins TRBV11-3 and TRBJ2-2; maybe TRBD1 (5 bases). The length of the CDR3 is 16 residues. Trimming removed 5 bases at V and 3 bases at J, with 16 bases between. Germline values: CDR1 SGHNT, CDR2 YENEEA. CDR3 bases: TGTGCCAGCAGCCTCCAGGGTTATTTTGACACCGGGGAGCTGTTTTTT. Protein product: CASSLQGYFDTGELFF.

V usage is TRBV11-2 and J usage is TRBJ2-7; TRBD1 matches 10 bases. The CDR3 extends over 15 amino acids. Germline V gene lookup returns CDR1 SGHAT and CDR2 FQNNGV. V trimming: 5 bases; J trimming: 1 base; junction bases outside the gene matches: 5. The CDR3 reads CASSTRDRGSYEQYF. The CDR3, as DNA: TGTGCCAGCAGCACCCGGGACAGGGGTTCCTACGAGCAGTACTTC.